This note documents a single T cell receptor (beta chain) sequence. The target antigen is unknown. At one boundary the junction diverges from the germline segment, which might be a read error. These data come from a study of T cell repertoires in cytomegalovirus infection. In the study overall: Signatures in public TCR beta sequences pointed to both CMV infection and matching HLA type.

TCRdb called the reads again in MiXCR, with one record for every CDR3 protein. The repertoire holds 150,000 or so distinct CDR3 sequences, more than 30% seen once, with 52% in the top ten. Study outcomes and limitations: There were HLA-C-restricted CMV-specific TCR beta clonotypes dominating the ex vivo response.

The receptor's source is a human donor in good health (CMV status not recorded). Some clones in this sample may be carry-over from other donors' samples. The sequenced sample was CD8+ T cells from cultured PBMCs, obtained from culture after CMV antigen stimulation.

DNA of the CDR3: TGTACCAGCAGTTTGGATTTTGAAGCTTTCTTT. It specifies CTSSLDFEAFF. The J gene is TRBJ1-1, the V gene TRBV12-3 or TRBV12-4; D is undetermined. This CDR3 is built from 11 residues.